Listed here are 12 T cell receptor beta chains from one sample, sequenced in a study of T cell responses to AZD1222 COVID-19 vaccine. Sequencing was performed with immunoSEQ multiplex PCR; in TCRdb, only in-frame clones are kept and a portion is missing. The sample yields 160,000 or so clones, about 91% seen once. Material: peripheral blood, obtained 28 days after the second AZD1222 dose. The receptors shown here come from an adult who received the AZD1222 COVID-19 vaccine.

The chain uses TRBV19 and TRBJ2-7, with TRBD1 identical over 9 bases. CDR1 and CDR2 from the germline V gene are LNHDA and SQIVND (reference sequence). The CDR3 extends over 15 amino acids. Losses at the gene ends were 5 bases for V and 4 bases for J; bases not matched to a gene: 9. This CDR3 is CASSFATGGTYEQYF. The CDR3 region has the DNA TGTGCCAGTAGTTTCGCGACAGGGGGTACGTACGAGCAGTACTTC.

The genes are TRBV18 and TRBJ2-7, with D uncertain. Germline V gene data show CDR1 as KGHSH and CDR2 as LQKENI. The V gene lost 2 bases and the J gene lost 1 base, with 6 bases spanning the gap. CDR3 length equals 13 residues. CDR3 sequence: CASSPEISYEQYF. CDR3 sequence (DNA): TGTGCCAGCTCACCAGAGATTTCCTACGAGCAGTACTTC. Full variable domain (remainder filled in from reference TRBV18 and TRBJ2-7): NAGVMQNPRHLVRRRGQEARLRCSPMKGHSHVYWYRQLPEEGLKFMVYLQKENIIDESGMPKERFSAEFPKEGPSILRIQQVVRGDSAAYFCASSPEISYEQYFGPGTRLTVT.

The chain combines TRBV6-4 with TRBJ2-1, with 9 bases that match TRBD1. This CDR3 has 16 residues. In germline, CDR1 is MRHNA, CDR2 SNTAGT. The V segment lost 4 bases and the J segment 7 bases; nucleotides outside the gene matches: 11. CDR3 in DNA: TGTGCCAGCAGTGTTACACCGGGACAGGGCTCAAATGAGCAGTTCTTC. It encodes CASSVTPGQGSNEQFF.

The gene calls are TRBV5-6 and TRBJ2-3; possible D gene TRBD1, 6 bases. Trimming removed 4 bases at V and 2 bases at J, with 14 bases between. There are 15 residues in the CDR3. Germline values: CDR1 SGHDT, CDR2 YYEEEE. CDR3 in DNA: TGTGCCAGCAGCGCCGTTGGGGGCTACACAGATACGCAGTATTTT. Amino acid sequence: CASSAVGGYTDTQYF.

This sequence joins TRBV29-1 and TRBJ1-4; D call uncertain. From germline, CDR1 is SQVTM and CDR2 ANQGSEA. Between the trimmed V and J ends, which lost 4 bases and 5 bases, there was a span of 5 bases. The CDR3 has 11 amino acids. CDR3 protein: CSVVINEKLFF. CDR3 in DNA: TGCAGCGTTGTGATCAATGAAAAACTGTTTTTT.

This chain uses TRBV6-5 with TRBJ1-6; D uncertain. CDR3 length: 14 residues. V gave up 6 bases and J gave up 8 bases, with 14 bases separating them. The germline V gene has CDR1 MNHEY and CDR2 SVGAGI. CDR3 DNA sequence: TGTGCCAGCAGAGGATATGGGAAAGATTCACCCCTCCACTTT. Translation: CASRGYGKDSPLHF.

This clone was detected once. V and J are TRBV18 and TRBJ1-5; 9 nucleotides line up with TRBD1. The CDR3 sequence is 16 residues long. Germline CDR1 and CDR2: KGHSH and LQKENI. V trimming: 4 bases; J trimming: 4 bases; junction bases outside the gene matches: 8. In DNA, the CDR3 is TGTGCCAGCTCACAGGAGGGGACAGGGATTAATCAGCCCCAGCATTTT. This codes for CASSQEGTGINQPQHF.

The gene calls are TRBV4-1 and TRBJ1-2; 7 nucleotides align to TRBD1. CDR3 length: 15 residues. Unmatched junction bases numbered 11, after V lost 3 bases and J lost 7 bases. Germline CDR1 and CDR2: MGHRA and YSYEKL. CDR3 DNA: TGCGCCAGCAGCCACCCTGACCTACAGGGGTCTGGCTACACCTTC. This translates into CASSHPDLQGSGYTF.

The chain uses TRBV11-3 and TRBJ1-1; TRBD1 matches at 10 bases. Germline V CDR1 and CDR2: SGHNT, YENEEA. V dropped 5 bases and J dropped 4; count of bases not matched to a gene: 7. The CDR3 covers 15 residues. Here the CDR3 reads CASSGGTGEGTEAFF. Written as DNA, the CDR3 is TGTGCCAGCAGCGGGGGGACAGGGGAGGGCACTGAAGCTTTCTTT.

The chain uses TRBV5-1 and TRBJ1-5; TRBD1 is a possible D gene (5 bases). The ends were cut back, 4 bases at V and 2 bases at J, with 13 bases in the middle. CDR1 and CDR2 (germline): SGHRS, YFSETQ. CDR3 length equals 15 residues. CDR3 residues: CASSLTGGGNQPQHF. The CDR3 nucleotides read TGCGCCAGCAGCCTAACGGGAGGGGGCAATCAGCCCCAGCATTTT.

This chain links TRBV7-9 with TRBJ2-7, with D tentatively TRBD2 (6 bases). The CDR3 has 12 amino acids. Between the trimmed V and J ends, which lost 5 bases and 7 bases, there was a span of 12 bases. Germline assignment: CDR1 SEHNR and CDR2 FQNEAQ (reference sequence). CDR3 DNA sequence: TGTGCCAGCAGCCGGGGGTCTAGGGAGCAGTACTTC. Protein product: CASSRGSREQYF.

The chain recombines TRBV7-2 with TRBJ1-5; 9 bases fit TRBD1. This CDR3 region has 15 residues. V was clipped by 2 bases and J by 4 bases; unmatched bases: 3. Per germline, CDR1 SGHTA and CDR2 FQGNSA. CDR3 sequence (DNA): TGTGCCAGCAGCTTATCGACAGGGGGTAATCAGCCCCAGCATTTT. Its protein product is CASSLSTGGNQPQHF.